The 30 T cell receptor beta chains given below trace back to one sample, sequenced in a study of cytomegalovirus exposure and HLA in healthy donors. The PCR used 60 Vbeta and 13 Jbeta primers. Assay: immunoSEQ multiplex PCR; the TCRdb copy retains only in-frame clones and omits some. The sample comprises about 110,000 clones, 75% of which are singletons, and approximately 1.3% rests with the top ten. The sequenced sample was PBMCs. The receptor set was obtained from a man aged 40-49 years in good health and CMV-seronegative.

This clone has more than one count but fewer than ten. The chain carries TRBV2 and TRBJ1-5; no definite D call. Germline CDR1 is SNHLY and CDR2 is FYNNEI. Trimming shortened V by 6 bases and J by 7 bases, and 16 bases separated the two germline ends. CDR3 length: 14 amino acids. In DNA, the CDR3 is TGTGCCAGCAGGAGCCGGAGGGATGGACAGCCCCAGCATTTT. It translates to CASRSRRDGQPQHF.

The chain carries TRBV7-2 and TRBJ2-7; D is perhaps TRBD1 (5 bases). The germline CDR1 and CDR2 sequences are SGHTA and FQGNSA. This CDR3 has 14 amino acids. Trimming shortened V by 5 bases and J by 1 base, and 12 bases separated the two germline ends. The CDR3 coding sequence is TGTGCCAGCAGCATACTGGACACATCCTACGAGCAGTACTTC. Translation: CASSILDTSYEQYF.

This rearrangement joins TRBV5-4 to TRBJ1-3; D not resolved. Germline CDR1 SGHNT, CDR2 YYREEE (reference sequence). Trimming took 0 bases from V and 3 from J, leaving 7 bases between them. The CDR3 is made up of 14 amino acids. Written as DNA, the CDR3 is TGTGCCAGCAGCTTGGCCGGGATTGGAAACACCATATATTTT. It specifies CASSLAGIGNTIYF. The full variable domain, completed using reference TRBV5-4 and TRBJ1-3, is ETGVTQSPTHLIKTRGQQVTLRCSSQSGHNTVSWYQQALGQGPQFIFQYYREEENGRGNFPPRFSGLQFPNYSSELNVNALELDDSALYLCASSLAGIGNTIYFGEGSWLTVV.

The chain has TRBV19 and TRBJ2-1; D remains unclear. The CDR3 runs 12 residues. The V end was cut by 5 bases, the J end by 4 bases, with 6 bases between. Germline-derived CDR1 and CDR2 are LNHDA and SQIVND (reference sequence). CDR3 sequence reads: CASSQFYNEQFF. CDR3 DNA sequence: TGTGCCAGTAGTCAGTTTTACAATGAGCAGTTCTTC.

The chain recombines TRBV7-6 with TRBJ2-7; TRBD1 agrees at 11 bases. The CDR3 is made up of 14 amino acids. Germline CDR1 SGHVS, CDR2 FNYEAQ. With V trimmed by 3 bases and J by 4 bases, 2 bases remained unmatched. The DNA of the CDR3 is TGTGCCAGCAGCTTGGGACAGGGGGTGTACGAGCAGTACTTC. Its translation: CASSLGQGVYEQYF. Variable domain in full (rest from reference TRBV7-6 and TRBJ2-7): GAGVSQSPRYKVTKRGQDVALRCDPISGHVSLYWYRQALGQGPEFLTYFNYEAQQDKSGLPNDRFSAERPEGSISTLTIQRTEQRDSAMYRCASSLGQGVYEQYFGPGTRLTVT.

The V gene is TRBV6-1, the J gene TRBJ2-3, with 7 nucleotides matching TRBD1. Germline CDR1 reads MNHNS; CDR2 reads SASEGT. V gave up 3 bases and J gave up 4 bases; unmatched junction bases: 10. This CDR3 is 16 amino acids long. CDR3 protein: CASSEFDRAPPDTQYF. The CDR3, as DNA: TGTGCCAGCAGTGAGTTCGACAGGGCTCCCCCAGATACGCAGTATTTT.

The count of this clone is one. The conserved phenylalanine or tryptophan normally closing the CDR3 is absent here, so this likely arose from a read error. The genes are TRBV5-6 and TRBJ1-1, with D possibly being TRBD1 (6 bases). The germline V gene has CDR1 SGHDT and CDR2 YYEEEE. The CDR3 contains 19 residues. With 3 bases removed from V and 8 bases from J, the gap between germline ends came to 32 bases. The CDR3 loop is CASSSPDSPFPAGGHEAFS. The CDR3 DNA sequence: TGTGCCAGCAGCTCCCCCGATTCCCCCTTCCCGGCCGGGGGGCACGAAGCTTTCTCT.

The genes are TRBV7-9 and TRBJ2-3; D is undetermined. In germline, CDR1 is SEHNR, CDR2 FQNEAQ (reference sequence). CDR3 size: 14 residues. Deletions cut 5 bases from V and 4 bases from J, with 13 bases between. CDR3 nucleotide sequence: TGTGCCAGCAGCCCCCCCTCGAGGTCAGATACGCAGTATTTT. Protein sequence: CASSPPSRSDTQYF. The full variable domain, rest sourced from reference TRBV7-9 and TRBJ2-3, is DTGVSQNPRHKITKRGQNVTFRCDPISEHNRLYWYRQTLGQGPEFLTYFQNEAQLEKSRLLSDRFSAERPKGSFSTLEIQRTEQGDSAMYLCASSPPSRSDTQYFGPGTRLTVL.

A few counts support this clone. No conserved phenylalanine or tryptophan ends this CDR3, so it is likely a read error. Because the CDR3's place on the DNA is in doubt, the DNA is left out and the CDR3 is given as listed by TCRdb. The gene calls are TRBV2 and TRBJ1-6; TRBD1 was called by the table and not checked on the DNA. Germline V CDR1 and CDR2: SNHLY, FYNNEI. The CDR3 contains 12 residues when both ends are counted. CDR3: CASSSSGTDESI.

This clone was observed once. The rearrangement joins TRBV15 to TRBJ1-4, with 7 bases lining up with TRBD1. The CDR3 is 18 residues long. Trimming removed 0 bases from V and 8 bases from J; junction bases left unmatched: 15. Germline CDR1 and CDR2: LNHNV and YYDKDF (reference sequence). CDR3: CATSREPLRQGLEEKLFF. The CDR3 coding sequence is TGTGCCACCAGCAGAGAACCTTTAAGACAGGGTCTAGAGGAAAAACTGTTTTTT.

This chain's CDR3 is CAREGPGGRADTQYF. The CDR3 region has the DNA TGTGCCAGGGAAGGGCCCGGTGGGAGGGCAGATACGCAGTATTTT. J is TRBJ2-3 and V is TRBV27; 7 bases are shared with TRBD2. The length of the CDR3 is 15 residues. The germline gives CDR1 MNHEY, CDR2 SMNVEV (reference sequence). V lost 9 bases to trimming and J lost 4 bases; unmatched junction nucleotides: 13.

As to this clone: A junction boundary mismatches the germline segment, possibly from a read error. The rearrangement uses TRBV7-9 and TRBJ2-7; 7 nucleotides line up with TRBD2. CDR3 length equals 14 residues. CDR1 is SEHNR, CDR2 FQNEAQ, per germline (reference sequence). The CDR3 spells CSSKQGGSGDEQYF. The CDR3 nucleotides read TGTTCCAGCAAGCAGGGCGGGAGTGGAGACGAGCAGTACTTC.

The chain carries TRBV4-3 and TRBJ1-3; D gene ambiguous. The CDR3 extends over 17 amino acids. Trimming left V 0 bases short and J 0 bases short, with 12 bases between. Germline V lookup: CDR1 LGHNA, CDR2 YSLEER. CDR3: CASSQDVGGVSGNTIYF. CDR3 coding DNA: TGCGCCAGCAGCCAAGATGTCGGAGGAGTCTCTGGAAACACCATATATTTT.

The gene calls are TRBV6-6 and TRBJ1-3; D is unclear. The CDR3 is 14 residues long. Trimming pared 7 bases from V and 0 bases from J, leaving 10 bases between. CDR1 is MNHNY and CDR2 is SVGAGI in the germline V gene (reference sequence). This CDR3 is CASTEANSGNTIYF. CDR3 sequence (DNA): TGTGCCAGCACGGAGGCCAACTCTGGAAACACCATATATTTT.

Ten or more counts support this clone. The chain carries TRBV25-1 and TRBJ1-4, with D possibly TRBD1 on 5 matching bases. CDR3 length: 14 residues. Germline loops: CDR1 MGHDK, CDR2 SYGVNS. Trimming shortened V by 1 base and J by 8 bases, and 11 bases separated the two germline ends. In nucleotides, the CDR3 is TGTGCCAGCAGTGAATTTAGGGGAAGGGAAAAACTGTTTTTT. The encoded protein is CASSEFRGREKLFF.

The chain uses TRBV15 and TRBJ1-1; 10 nucleotides match TRBD1. Germline CDR1 and CDR2: LNHNV and YYDKDF (reference sequence). V trimming: 1 base; J trimming: 5 bases; junction bases outside the gene matches: 1. The CDR3 length is 14 residues. CDR3 DNA: TGTGCCACCAGCAGAGGACAGGGGGCAACTGAAGCTTTCTTT. Encoded protein: CATSRGQGATEAFF. Using reference TRBV15 and TRBJ1-1 for the parts outside the CDR3, the full variable domain is DAMVIQNPRYQVTQFGKPVTLSCSQTLNHNVMYWYQQKSSQAPKLLFHYYDKDFNNEADTPDNFQSRRPNTSFCFLDIRSPGLGDTAMYLCATSRGQGATEAFFGQGTRLTVV.

The chain links TRBV19 to TRBJ2-7, with 9 nucleotides matching TRBD1. Germline V lookup: CDR1 LNHDA, CDR2 SQIVND (reference sequence). CDR3 length: 14 residues. After removal of 3 bases from V and 0 bases from J, the junction contained 0 bases not matched to a gene. The CDR3 protein is CASSMDRGSYEQYF. The CDR3 DNA is TGTGCCAGTAGTATGGACAGGGGCTCCTACGAGCAGTACTTC.

Here the CDR3 reads CASTNRGVSSTDTQYF. The CDR3 nucleotides are TGTGCCAGTACCAATCGCGGGGTCTCTAGCACAGATACGCAGTATTTT. The chain is built from TRBV19 and TRBJ2-3; the D gene is possibly TRBD2 (6 bases). This CDR3 is 16 amino acids long. Germline CDR1 LNHDA, CDR2 SQIVND (reference sequence). Trimming cost V 7 bases and J 0 bases, with 17 bases left between them. The variable domain in full, completed from reference TRBV19 and TRBJ2-3, reads DGGITQSPKYLFRKEGQNVTLSCEQNLNHDAMYWYRQDPGQGLRLIYYSQIVNDFQKGDIAEGYSVSREKKESFPLTVTSAQKNPTAFYLCASTNRGVSSTDTQYFGPGTRLTVL.

This clone was recorded many times. The chain employs TRBV5-1 and TRBJ1-5; TRBD1 might be the D (6 bases). CDR3 size: 14 residues. Trimming stripped 4 bases from V and 6 bases from J, with 14 bases between. CDR1 is SGHRS, CDR2 YFSETQ, per germline. For the CDR3, the DNA is TGCGCCAGCAGCGCCTACAGGGTGGGTCAGCCCCAGCATTTT. Its translation is CASSAYRVGQPQHF.

In nucleotides, the CDR3 is TGTGCCAGCAGCGTAGAACTTATCACAGATACGCAGTATTTT. Its protein product is CASSVELITDTQYF. The chain has TRBV9 and TRBJ2-3, with D uncertain. This CDR3 is 14 amino acids long. Trimming took 0 bases from V and 2 from J, leaving 7 bases between them. From germline, CDR1 is SGDLS and CDR2 YYNGEE.

The J gene is TRBJ1-1, the V gene TRBV6-5; D call uncertain. V was clipped by 8 bases and J by 5 bases, with 15 bases between them. The germline CDR1 and CDR2 sequences are MNHEY and SVGAGI. The CDR3 sequence is 13 residues long. The CDR3 is CASGTGVGTEAFF. CDR3 bases: TGTGCCAGCGGTACGGGAGTGGGAACTGAAGCTTTCTTT.

This clone was seen a handful of times. V usage is TRBV5-1 and J usage is TRBJ2-3, with no clear D. This CDR3 region has 13 residues. Germline V gene data show CDR1 as SGHRS and CDR2 as YFSETQ. Trimming took off 4 bases at V and 3 bases at J, with 9 bases between the two ends. As DNA, the CDR3 is TGCGCCAGCAGCCCCCCCGGGACAGATACGCAGTATTTT. It codes for CASSPPGTDTQYF.

This chain uses TRBV2 with TRBJ2-2, with D uncertain. This CDR3 spans 13 amino acids. V shed 4 bases and J shed 5 bases, with 8 bases lying between them. From germline, CDR1 is SNHLY and CDR2 FYNNEI. The chain's CDR3 is CASSATSTGELFF. The DNA for the CDR3 is TGTGCCAGCAGTGCAACTTCGACCGGGGAGCTGTTTTTT.

The genes are TRBV7-2 and TRBJ2-5; TRBD1 matches 8 bases. The last part of the DNA fits TRBJ2-7 better; the J call may be wrong. The CDR3 spans 14 residues. Per the germline V gene, CDR1 is SGHTA and CDR2 is FQGNSA. This CDR3 reads CASSLWTGRGEQYF. As DNA, the CDR3 is TGTGCCAGCAGTCTTTGGACAGGGCGTGGCGAGCAGTACTTC.

The chain has TRBV7-9 and TRBJ1-6; D perhaps matches TRBD1 (6 bases). The CDR3 covers 17 residues. Trimming shortened V by 2 bases and J by 10 bases, and 21 bases separated the two germline ends. Germline loops: CDR1 SEHNR, CDR2 FQNEAQ (reference sequence). The CDR3 loop reads CASSLWGLPQASSPLHF. DNA for the CDR3: TGTGCCAGCAGCTTATGGGGGCTCCCGCAGGCGTCCTCACCCCTCCACTTT.

The J gene is TRBJ1-2, the V gene TRBV6-5, with unresolved D. CDR1 is MNHEY and CDR2 is SVGAGI in the germline V gene. The V gene lost 2 bases and the J gene lost 3 bases, with 10 bases spanning the gap. CDR3 length: 14 residues. The DNA for the CDR3 is TGTGCCAGCAGTTACGACAAATCCTACTATGGCTACACCTTC. It translates to CASSYDKSYYGYTF.

This chain connects TRBV7-2 to TRBJ1-2, with TRBD1 as a possible D gene (5 bases). The CDR3 length is 17 residues. Trimming shortened V by 5 bases and J by 3 bases, and 22 bases separated the two germline ends. Germline-derived CDR1 and CDR2 are SGHTA and FQGNSA. Here the CDR3 reads CASSAVRVGRGDYGYTF. As DNA, the CDR3 is TGTGCCAGCAGCGCAGTGAGGGTGGGCCGGGGGGACTATGGCTACACCTTC.

This clone was seen a single time. J is TRBJ2-7 and V is TRBV5-1; the D is unclear. Germline V CDR1 and CDR2: SGHRS, YFSETQ. V lost 0 bases and J lost 2, with 9 bases in between. This CDR3 spans 14 amino acids. CDR3 sequence reads: CASSLDGSTYEQYF. Here the CDR3 DNA reads TGCGCCAGCAGCTTGGACGGGTCTACCTACGAGCAGTACTTC.

This clone came up a few times. The chain combines TRBV27 with TRBJ2-6; D is unclear. The germline V gene has CDR1 MNHEY and CDR2 SMNVEV (reference sequence). Trimming took off 7 bases at V and 4 bases at J, with 11 bases between the two ends. The CDR3 is 14 residues long. The CDR3 sequence is CASKSTPGANVLTF. CDR3 in DNA: TGTGCCAGCAAGAGTACTCCAGGGGCCAACGTCCTGACTTTC.

Worth noting for this clone: The junction does not match germline at one end; this may be a read error. The V and J genes are TRBV5-5 and TRBJ2-2; no reliable D call. Per germline, CDR1 SGHKS and CDR2 YYEKEE (reference sequence). The CDR3 extends over 15 amino acids. The CDR3 DNA follows: TGTGCCAGCAGTTTGGGCACAGCGAACACCGGGGAGCTGTTTTTT. It yields the protein CASSLGTANTGELFF.